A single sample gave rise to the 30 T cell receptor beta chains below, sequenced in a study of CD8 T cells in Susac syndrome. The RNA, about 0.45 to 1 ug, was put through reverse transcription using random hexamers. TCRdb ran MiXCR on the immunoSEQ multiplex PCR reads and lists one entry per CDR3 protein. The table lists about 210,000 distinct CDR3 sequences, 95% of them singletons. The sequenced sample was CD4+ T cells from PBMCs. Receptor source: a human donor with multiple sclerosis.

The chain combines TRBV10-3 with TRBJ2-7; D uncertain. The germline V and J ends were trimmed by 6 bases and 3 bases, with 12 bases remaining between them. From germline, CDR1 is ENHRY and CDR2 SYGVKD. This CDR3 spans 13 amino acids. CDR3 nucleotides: TGTGCCATCAGCCCCGGGCCGGACTACGAGCAGTACGTC. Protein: CAISPGPDYEQYV.

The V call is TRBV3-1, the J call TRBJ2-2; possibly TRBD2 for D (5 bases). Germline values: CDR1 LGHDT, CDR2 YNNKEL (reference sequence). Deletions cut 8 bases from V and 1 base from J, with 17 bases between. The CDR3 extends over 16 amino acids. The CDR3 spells CASSLARTGNTGELFF. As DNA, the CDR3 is TGTGCCAGCTCCTTAGCCCGGACTGGGAACACCGGGGAGCTGTTTTTT.

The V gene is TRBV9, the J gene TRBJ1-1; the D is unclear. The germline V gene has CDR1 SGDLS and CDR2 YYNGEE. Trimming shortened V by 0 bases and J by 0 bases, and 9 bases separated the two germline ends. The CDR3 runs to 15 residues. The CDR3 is CASSVGARMNTEAFF. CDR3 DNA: TGTGCCAGCAGCGTAGGAGCGCGGATGAACACTGAAGCTTTCTTT.

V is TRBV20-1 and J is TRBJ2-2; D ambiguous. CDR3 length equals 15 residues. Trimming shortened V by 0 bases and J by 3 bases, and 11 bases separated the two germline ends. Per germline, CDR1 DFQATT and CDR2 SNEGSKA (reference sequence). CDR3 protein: CSARDLNIYTGELFF. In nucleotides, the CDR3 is TGCAGTGCTAGAGATCTGAACATCTACACCGGGGAGCTGTTTTTT.

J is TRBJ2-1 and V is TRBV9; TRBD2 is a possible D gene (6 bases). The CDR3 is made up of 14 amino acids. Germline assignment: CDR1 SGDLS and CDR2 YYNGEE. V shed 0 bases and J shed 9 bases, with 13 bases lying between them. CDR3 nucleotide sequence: TGTGCCAGCAGCGTAGTAATGGAGGGTGGTGAGCAGTTCTTC. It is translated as CASSVVMEGGEQFF.

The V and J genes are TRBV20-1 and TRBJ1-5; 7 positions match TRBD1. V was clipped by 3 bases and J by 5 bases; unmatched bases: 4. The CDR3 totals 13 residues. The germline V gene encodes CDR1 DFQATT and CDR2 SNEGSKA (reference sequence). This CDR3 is CSARGTVDQPQHF. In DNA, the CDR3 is TGCAGTGCTAGGGGGACAGTCGATCAGCCCCAGCATTTT.

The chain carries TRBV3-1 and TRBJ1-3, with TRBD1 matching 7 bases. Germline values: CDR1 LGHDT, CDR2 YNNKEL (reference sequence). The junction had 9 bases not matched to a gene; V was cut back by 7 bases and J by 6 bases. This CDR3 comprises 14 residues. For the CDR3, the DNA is TGTGCCAGCACCCCACGGGACAGAGAAAACACCATATATTTT. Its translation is CASTPRDRENTIYF.

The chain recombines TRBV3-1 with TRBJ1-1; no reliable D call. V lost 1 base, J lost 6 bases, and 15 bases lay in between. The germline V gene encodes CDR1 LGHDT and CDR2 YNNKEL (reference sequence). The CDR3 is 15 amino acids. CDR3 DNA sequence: TGTGCCAGCAGCCAAGGAGGTCCACGGAGCGCTGAAGCTTTCTTT. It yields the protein CASSQGGPRSAEAFF.

CDR3 in amino acids: CAWKGGSSYEQYV. CDR3 DNA: TGTGCCTGGAAGGGCGGGAGCTCCTACGAGCAGTACGTC. The rearrangement links TRBV30 to TRBJ2-7, with 7 bases lining up with TRBD2. Looked up from germline, CDR1 is GTSNPN and CDR2 is SVGIG (reference sequence). V was clipped by 4 bases and J by 0 bases; unmatched bases: 3. The CDR3 covers 13 residues.

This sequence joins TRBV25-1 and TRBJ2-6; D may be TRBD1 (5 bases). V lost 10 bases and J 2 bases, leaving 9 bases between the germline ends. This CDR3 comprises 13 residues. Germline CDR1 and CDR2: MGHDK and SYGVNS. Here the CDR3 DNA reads TGTGCCACAGTGGGGCCTGGGGCCAACGTCCTGACTTTC. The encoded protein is CATVGPGANVLTF.

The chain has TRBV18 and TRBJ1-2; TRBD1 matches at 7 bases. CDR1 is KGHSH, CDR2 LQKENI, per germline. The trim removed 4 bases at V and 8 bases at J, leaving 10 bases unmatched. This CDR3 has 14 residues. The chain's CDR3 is CASSLEGGEFGYTF. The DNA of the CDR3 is TGTGCCAGCTCACTTGAAGGGGGCGAGTTCGGCTACACCTTC.

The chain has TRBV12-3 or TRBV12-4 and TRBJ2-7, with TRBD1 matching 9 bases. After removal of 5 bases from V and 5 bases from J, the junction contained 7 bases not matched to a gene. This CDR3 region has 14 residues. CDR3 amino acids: CASSPGQGNDEQYF. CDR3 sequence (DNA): TGTGCCAGCAGTCCGGGACAGGGTAACGACGAGCAGTACTTC.

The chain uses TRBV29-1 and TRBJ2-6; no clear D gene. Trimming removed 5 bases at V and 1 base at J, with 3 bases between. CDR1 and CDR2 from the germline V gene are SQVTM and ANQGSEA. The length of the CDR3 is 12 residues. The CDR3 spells CSVTSGANVLTF. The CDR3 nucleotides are TGCAGCGTTACGTCTGGGGCCAACGTCCTGACTTTC.

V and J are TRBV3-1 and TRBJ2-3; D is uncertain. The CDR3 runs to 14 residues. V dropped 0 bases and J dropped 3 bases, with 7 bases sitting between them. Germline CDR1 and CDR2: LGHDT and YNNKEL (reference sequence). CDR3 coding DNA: TGTGCCAGCAGCCAAGAAGCAAGGACAGATACGCAGTATTTT. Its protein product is CASSQEARTDTQYF.

CDR3 coding DNA: TGTGCCAGCAGCTTAACGCCAAACAATGAGCAGTTCTTC. It is translated as CASSLTPNNEQFF. The chain combines TRBV7-3 with TRBJ2-1; D uncertain. The CDR3 consists of 13 residues. Germline loops: CDR1 SGHTA, CDR2 FQGTGA. Trimming pared 0 bases from V and 5 bases from J, leaving 5 bases between.

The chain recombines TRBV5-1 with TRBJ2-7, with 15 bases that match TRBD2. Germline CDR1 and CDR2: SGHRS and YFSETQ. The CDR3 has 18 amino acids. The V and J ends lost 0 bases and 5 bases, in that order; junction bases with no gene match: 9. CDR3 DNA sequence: TGCGCCAGCAGCTTGGGGCCGGGACTAGCGGGGGGCACCAACGAGCAGTACTTC. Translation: CASSLGPGLAGGTNEQYF.

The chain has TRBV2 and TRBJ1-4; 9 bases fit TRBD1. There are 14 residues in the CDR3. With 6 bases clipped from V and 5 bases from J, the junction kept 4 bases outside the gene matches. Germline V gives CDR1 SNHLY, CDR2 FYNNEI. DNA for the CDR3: TGTGCCAGCAGGGGGGACAGGGTCAATGAAAAACTGTTTTTT. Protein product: CASRGDRVNEKLFF.

The CDR3 spells CAWSLGGTVEAFF. The CDR3 region has the DNA TGTGCCTGGAGTCTCGGGGGGACAGTTGAAGCTTTCTTT. The chain recombines TRBV30 with TRBJ1-1, with 7 bases lining up with TRBD1. The V gene's germline CDR1 is GTSNPN and CDR2 SVGIG (reference sequence). The CDR3 runs 13 residues. With V trimmed by 2 bases and J by 7 bases, 7 bases remained unmatched.

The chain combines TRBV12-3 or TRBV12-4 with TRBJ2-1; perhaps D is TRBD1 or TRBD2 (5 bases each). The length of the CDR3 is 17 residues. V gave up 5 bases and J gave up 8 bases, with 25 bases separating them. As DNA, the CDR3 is TGTGCCAGCAGTCCCACTCGGGGCTCCACCCGGTTGGATGAGCAGTTCTTC. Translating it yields CASSPTRGSTRLDEQFF.

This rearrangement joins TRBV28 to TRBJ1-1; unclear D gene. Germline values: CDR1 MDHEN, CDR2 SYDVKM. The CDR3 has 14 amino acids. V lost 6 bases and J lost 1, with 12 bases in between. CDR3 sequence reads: CASSRPGQNTEAFF. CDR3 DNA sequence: TGTGCCAGCAGCAGACCTGGCCAGAACACTGAAGCTTTCTTT. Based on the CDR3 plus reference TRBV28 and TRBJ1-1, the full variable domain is DVKVTQSSRYLVKRTGEKVFLECVQDMDHENMFWYRQDPGLGLRLIYFSYDVKMKEKGDIPEGYSVSREKKERFSLILESASTNQTSMYLCASSRPGQNTEAFFGQGTRLTVV.

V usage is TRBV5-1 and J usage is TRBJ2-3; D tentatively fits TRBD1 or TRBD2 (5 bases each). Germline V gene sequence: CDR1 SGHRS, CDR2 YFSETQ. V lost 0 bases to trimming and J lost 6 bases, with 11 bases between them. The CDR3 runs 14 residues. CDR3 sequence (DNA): TGCGCCAGCAGCTTGGCCGAAGGGACGGATACGCAGTATTTT. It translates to CASSLAEGTDTQYF.

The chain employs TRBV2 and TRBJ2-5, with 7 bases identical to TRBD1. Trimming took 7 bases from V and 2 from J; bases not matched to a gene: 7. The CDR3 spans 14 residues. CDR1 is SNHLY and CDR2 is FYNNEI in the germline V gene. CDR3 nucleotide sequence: TGTGCCAGCACAAGGACAGGTCTTCAAGAGACCCAGTACTTC. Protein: CASTRTGLQETQYF.

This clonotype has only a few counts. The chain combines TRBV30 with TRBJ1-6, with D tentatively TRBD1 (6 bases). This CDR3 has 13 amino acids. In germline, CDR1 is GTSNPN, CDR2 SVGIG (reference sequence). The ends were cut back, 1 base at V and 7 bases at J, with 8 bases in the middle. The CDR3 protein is CAWSAQGNSPLHF. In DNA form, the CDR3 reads TGTGCCTGGAGTGCCCAGGGGAATTCACCCCTCCACTTT. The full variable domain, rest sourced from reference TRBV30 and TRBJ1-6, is SQTIHQWPATLVQPVGSPLSLECTVEGTSNPNLYWYRQAAGRGLQLLFYSVGIGQISSEVPQNLSASRPQDRQFILSSKKLLLSDSGFYLCAWSAQGNSPLHFGNGTRLTVT.

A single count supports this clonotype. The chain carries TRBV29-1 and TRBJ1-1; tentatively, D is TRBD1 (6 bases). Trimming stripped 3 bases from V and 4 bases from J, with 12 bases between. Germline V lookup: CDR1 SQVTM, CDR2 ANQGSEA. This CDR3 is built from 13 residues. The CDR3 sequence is CSVDYRVGTEAFF. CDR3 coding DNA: TGCAGCGTTGACTACAGGGTCGGCACTGAAGCTTTCTTT.

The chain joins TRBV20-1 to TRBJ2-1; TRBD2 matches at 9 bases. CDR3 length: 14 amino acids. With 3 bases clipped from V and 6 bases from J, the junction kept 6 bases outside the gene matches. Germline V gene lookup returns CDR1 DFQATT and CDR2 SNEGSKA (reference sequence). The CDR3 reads CSAREGLATNEQFF. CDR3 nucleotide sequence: TGCAGTGCTAGGGAGGGACTAGCCACCAATGAGCAGTTCTTC.

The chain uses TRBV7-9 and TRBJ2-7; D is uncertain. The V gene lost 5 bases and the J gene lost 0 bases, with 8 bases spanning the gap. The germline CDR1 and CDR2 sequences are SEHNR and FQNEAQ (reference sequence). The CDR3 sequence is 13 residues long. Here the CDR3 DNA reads TGTGCCAGCAGCGCGTCGAACTCCTACGAGCAGTACTTC. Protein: CASSASNSYEQYF.

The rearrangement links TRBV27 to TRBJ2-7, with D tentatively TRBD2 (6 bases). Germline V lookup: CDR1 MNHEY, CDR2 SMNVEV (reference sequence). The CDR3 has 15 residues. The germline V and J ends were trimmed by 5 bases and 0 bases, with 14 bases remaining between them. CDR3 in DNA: TGTGCCAGCAGTCCTTGGGAGGCCCACTCCTACGAGCAGTACTTC. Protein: CASSPWEAHSYEQYF.

CDR3 DNA: TGTGCCAGCCGAAAGGGATTCGACACTGAAGCTTTCTTT. It encodes CASRKGFDTEAFF. The V and J genes are TRBV2 and TRBJ1-1; no clear D gene. Germline V CDR1 and CDR2: SNHLY, FYNNEI. The CDR3 runs to 13 residues. Trimming took off 8 bases at V and 3 bases at J, with 13 bases between the two ends.

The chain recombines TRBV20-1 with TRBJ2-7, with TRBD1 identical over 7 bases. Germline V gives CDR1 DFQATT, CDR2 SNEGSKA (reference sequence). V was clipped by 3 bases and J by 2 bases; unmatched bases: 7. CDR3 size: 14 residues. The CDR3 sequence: CSASQDREPYEQYV. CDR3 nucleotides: TGCAGTGCTAGCCAAGACAGGGAACCCTACGAGCAGTACGTC.

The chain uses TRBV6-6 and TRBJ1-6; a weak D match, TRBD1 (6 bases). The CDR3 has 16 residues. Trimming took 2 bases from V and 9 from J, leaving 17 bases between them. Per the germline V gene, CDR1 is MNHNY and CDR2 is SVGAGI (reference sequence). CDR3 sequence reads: CASSYGDTALGSPLHF. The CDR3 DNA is TGTGCCAGCAGTTACGGGGACACGGCGCTTGGTTCACCCCTCCACTTT.